This T cell receptor (beta chain) was obtained from a study of CD8 T cells in ankylosing spondylitis listed by TCRdb under 2017. Regarding the research as a whole: To find TCR variants linked to disease, the study profiled T cell receptor beta repertoires in ankylosing spondylitis patients and healthy donors. The full study cohort comprised about 24 ankylosing spondylitis patients and over 95 healthy donors. Peripheral blood was sampled, and synovial fluid was additionally collected from ankylosing spondylitis patients.

As for this clonotype: Its recognized antigen is unknown. The record has no base qualities; no much larger clone is one base away.

Broader findings and caveats from the paper: The disease-linked clones were reported as significantly enriched in matched synovial fluid samples from ankylosing spondylitis patients. A CD8+ phenotype was shown by the disease-linked clones, which were found at relatively low frequencies in peripheral blood. Some motif variants were previously reported in synovial fluid and blood of reactive arthritis patients, suggesting common disease-initiation mechanisms. A TCR beta motif of eight highly homologous amino acid variants appeared characteristic of blood from ankylosing spondylitis patients.

V lost 0 bases and J lost 6 bases; the stretch between them is 9 bases long. The germline V gene supplies CDR1 LGHNA and CDR2 YSLEER. The CDR3 goes from the cysteine to the phenylalanine over 13 residues. Of all the DNA, just the CDR3 is kept, 39 bases in frame from base 1. TCRdb lists the instrument as Illumina HiSeq 2500. Quantitative 5'-RACE with molecular barcodes was used to prepare TCR beta libraries. From the authors' description of their analysis: A new computational method based on a probabilistic model of VDJ rearrangement was used to identify disease-linked TCR variants. In-frame beta chains were kept once TCRdb had trimmed the public reads at Q25 with fastp and called clones with MiXCR. Every entry covers one CDR3 protein and lists the most common genes and DNA from its rows. These V and J calls derive from TCRdb rather than the authors' analysis. The sample has some 200,000 distinct CDR3 sequences on record, under 30% of them singletons. 6.6% of the sample is taken by the ten largest.

This receptor was taken from a male donor with ankylosing spondylitis or in good health (not recorded which). The V gene is TRBV4-3 and the J gene is TRBJ2-7; the D gene cannot be resolved reliably. The material sequenced was blood, either unsorted or a sorted T cell fraction (not recorded which). CDR3 loop: CASSQDFRLEQYF. The bases read TGCGCCAGCAGCCAAGATTTTCGGCTCGAGCAGTACTTC.